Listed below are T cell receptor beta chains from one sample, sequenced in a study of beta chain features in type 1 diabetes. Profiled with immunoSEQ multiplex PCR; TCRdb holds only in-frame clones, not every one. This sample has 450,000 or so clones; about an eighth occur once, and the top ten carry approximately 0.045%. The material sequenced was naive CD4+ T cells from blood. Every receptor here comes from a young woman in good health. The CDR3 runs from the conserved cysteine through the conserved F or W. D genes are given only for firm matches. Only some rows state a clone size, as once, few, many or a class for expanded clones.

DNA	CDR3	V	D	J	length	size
TGTGCCAGCAGCGGAGCCCGGACTAGCGGAAAATCGGAGCAGTTCTTC	CASSGARTSGKSEQFF	TRBV9	TRBD2	TRBJ2-1	16	few
TGTGCCATCAGAACCGACAGGAGCTCCTACAATGAGCAGTTCTTC	CAIRTDRSSYNEQFF	TRBV10-3	-	TRBJ2-1	15	few
TGTGCCAGCAGCCTACAACGCAATCAGCCCCAGCATTTT	CASSLQRNQPQHF	TRBV7-2	-	TRBJ1-5	13	-
TGCGCCAGCGGAAATACAGGGGGCACGAATACGCAGTATTTT	CASGNTGGTNTQYF	TRBV5-1	TRBD1	TRBJ2-3	14	few
TGTGCAAGTCGCTTAGAGCTCCCTCGAAAAGAAGACCAAGAGACCCAGTACTTC	CASRLELPRKEDQETQYF	TRBV12-2	-	TRBJ2-5	18	-
TGTGCCAGCAGCTCTAACGCGGGGACAGGGAATTCACCCCTCCACTTT	CASSSNAGTGNSPLHF	TRBV7-3	TRBD1	TRBJ1-6	16	-
TGTGCCAGCAGCGTTACGGGACAGGGTTTCAACAATGAGCAGTTCTTC	CASSVTGQGFNNEQFF	TRBV9	TRBD1	TRBJ2-1	16	-
TGTGCCAGCAGCCCTAGGTGGGAGACCCAGTACTTC	CASSPRWETQYF	TRBV7-2	-	TRBJ2-5	12	-
TGCGCCAGCAGCCGACTCGGACTCCCGAACACTGAAGCTTTCTTT	CASSRLGLPNTEAFF	TRBV4-1	-	TRBJ1-1	15	few
TGTGCCAGCAGCTTAGGGACGCTAGCCAAAAACATTCAGTACTTC	CASSLGTLAKNIQYF	TRBV7-2	-	TRBJ2-4	15	few
TGTGCCAGCAGCTTAGCGCTAGTGTCAGAGTCAAAAAACATTCAGTACTTC	CASSLALVSESKNIQYF	TRBV7-2	-	TRBJ2-4	17	few
TGCGCCAGCAGCCAAGGTACCGTCCCATCGCAGTATTTT	CASSQGTVPSQYF	TRBV4-1	-	TRBJ2-3	13	-
TGTGCCAGCAGCTTGGGCAGATCCCATCAGCCCCAGCATTTT	CASSLGRSHQPQHF	TRBV7-2	-	TRBJ1-5	14	few
TGTGCCAGCAGCCCGACTTGGACGGGCAATTACGAGCAGTACTTC	CASSPTWTGNYEQYF	TRBV27	-	TRBJ2-7	15	-